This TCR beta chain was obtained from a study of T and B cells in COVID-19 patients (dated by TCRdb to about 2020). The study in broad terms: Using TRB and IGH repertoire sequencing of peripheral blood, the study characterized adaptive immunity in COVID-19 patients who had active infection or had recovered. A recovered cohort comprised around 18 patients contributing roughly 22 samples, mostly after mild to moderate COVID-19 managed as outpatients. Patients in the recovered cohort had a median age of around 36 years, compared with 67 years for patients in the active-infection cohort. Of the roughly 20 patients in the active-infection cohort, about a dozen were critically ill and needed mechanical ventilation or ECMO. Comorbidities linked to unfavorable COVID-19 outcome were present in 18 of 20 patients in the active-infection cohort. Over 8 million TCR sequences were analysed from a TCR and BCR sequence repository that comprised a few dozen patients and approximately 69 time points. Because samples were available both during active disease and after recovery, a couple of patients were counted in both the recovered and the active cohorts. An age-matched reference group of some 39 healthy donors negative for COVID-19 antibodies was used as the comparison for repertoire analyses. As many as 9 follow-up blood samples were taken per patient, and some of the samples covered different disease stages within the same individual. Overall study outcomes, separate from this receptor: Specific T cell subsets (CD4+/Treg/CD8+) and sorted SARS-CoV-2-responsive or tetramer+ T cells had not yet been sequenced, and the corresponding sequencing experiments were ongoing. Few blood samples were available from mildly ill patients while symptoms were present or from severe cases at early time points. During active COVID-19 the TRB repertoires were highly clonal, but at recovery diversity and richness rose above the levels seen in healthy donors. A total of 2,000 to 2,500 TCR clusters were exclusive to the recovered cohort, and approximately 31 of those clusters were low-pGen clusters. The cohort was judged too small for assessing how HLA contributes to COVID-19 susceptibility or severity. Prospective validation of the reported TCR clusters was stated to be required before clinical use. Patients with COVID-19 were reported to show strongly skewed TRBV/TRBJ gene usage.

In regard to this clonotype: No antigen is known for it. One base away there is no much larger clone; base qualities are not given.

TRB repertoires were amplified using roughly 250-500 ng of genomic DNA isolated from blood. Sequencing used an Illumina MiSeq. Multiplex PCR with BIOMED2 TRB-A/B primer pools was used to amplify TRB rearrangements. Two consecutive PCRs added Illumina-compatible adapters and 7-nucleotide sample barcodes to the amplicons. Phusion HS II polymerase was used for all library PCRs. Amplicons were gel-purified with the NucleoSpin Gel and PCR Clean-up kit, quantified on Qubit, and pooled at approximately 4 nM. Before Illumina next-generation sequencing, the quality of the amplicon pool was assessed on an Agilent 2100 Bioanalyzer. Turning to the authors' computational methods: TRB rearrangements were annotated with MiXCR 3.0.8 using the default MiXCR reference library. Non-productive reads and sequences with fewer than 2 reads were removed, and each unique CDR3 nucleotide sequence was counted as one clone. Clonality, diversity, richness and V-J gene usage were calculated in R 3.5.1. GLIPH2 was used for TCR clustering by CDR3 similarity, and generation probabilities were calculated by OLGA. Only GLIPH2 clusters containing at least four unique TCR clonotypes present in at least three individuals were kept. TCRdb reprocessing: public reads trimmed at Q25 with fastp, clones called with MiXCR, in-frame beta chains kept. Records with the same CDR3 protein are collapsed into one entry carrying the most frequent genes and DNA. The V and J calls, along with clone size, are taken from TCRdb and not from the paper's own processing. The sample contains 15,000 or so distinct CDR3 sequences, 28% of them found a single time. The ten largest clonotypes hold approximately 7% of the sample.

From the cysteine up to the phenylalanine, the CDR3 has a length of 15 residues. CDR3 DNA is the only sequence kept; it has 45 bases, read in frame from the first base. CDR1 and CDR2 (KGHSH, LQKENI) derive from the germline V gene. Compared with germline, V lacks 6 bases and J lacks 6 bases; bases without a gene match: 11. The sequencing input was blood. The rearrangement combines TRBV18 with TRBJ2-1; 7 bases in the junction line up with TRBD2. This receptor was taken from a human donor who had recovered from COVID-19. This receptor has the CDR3 CASSQGGVRSNEQFF. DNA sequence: TGTGCCAGCTCGCAGGGAGGGGTCCGGAGCAATGAGCAGTTCTTC.